Below are 32 T cell receptor beta chains sequenced from a single sample in a study of T cell responses to AZD1222 COVID-19 vaccine. Data came from immunoSEQ multiplex PCR; TCRdb stores just in-frame clones and leaves some out. The sample includes approximately 99,000 clones, roughly nine tenths of them seen just once. Source: peripheral blood, taken 28 days after the second AZD1222 dose. Receptors originate from an adult who received the AZD1222 COVID-19 vaccine.

This clone was recorded once. The rearrangement joins TRBV2 to TRBJ2-1, with 9 nucleotides matching TRBD2. Germline V gives CDR1 SNHLY, CDR2 FYNNEI. The CDR3 length is 15 residues. V gave up 6 bases and J gave up 8 bases; unmatched junction bases: 11. Here the CDR3 DNA reads TGTGCCAGCAGAGAGAATAGCGGGAGCGGGGATGAGCAGTTCTTC. Amino acids: CASRENSGSGDEQFF.

V gene TRBV28 combines with J gene TRBJ1-5, with 7 positions matching TRBD1. Looked up from germline, CDR1 is MDHEN and CDR2 is SYDVKM. Germline trimming cut 9 bases from V and 6 bases from J; bases unmatched to any gene: 11. This CDR3 has 14 amino acids. The CDR3 nucleotides are TGTGCCAGTCATAGTCAAGGGGGCGGTCAGCCCCAGCATTTT. Translating it yields CASHSQGGGQPQHF.

The rearrangement links TRBV7-2 to TRBJ2-3; 9 bases line up with TRBD1. CDR3 length equals 15 residues. CDR1 and CDR2 from the germline V gene are SGHTA and FQGNSA. Trimming removed 0 bases from V and 6 bases from J; junction bases left unmatched: 4. CDR3 sequence: CASSLAQGARDTQYF. The CDR3, as DNA: TGTGCCAGCAGCTTAGCACAGGGGGCTCGGGATACGCAGTATTTT.

The gene calls are TRBV2 and TRBJ2-7; the D is unclear. Germline V gives CDR1 SNHLY, CDR2 FYNNEI. The CDR3 runs to 12 residues. Between the trimmed V and J ends, which lost 11 bases and 1 base, there was a span of 12 bases. CDR3 in amino acids: CALTSSSYEQYF. Written as DNA, the CDR3 is TGTGCCTTAACGTCCTCATCCTACGAGCAGTACTTC.

This chain connects TRBV6-5 to TRBJ2-7; D could derive from TRBD1 or TRBD2 (5 bases each). Germline loops: CDR1 MNHEY, CDR2 SVGAGI. The CDR3 is 13 residues long. The V and J ends lost 10 bases and 0 bases respectively, with 13 bases between them. CDR3 sequence (DNA): TGTGCCACGCGACGGGACCACTCCTACGAGCAGTACTTC. Amino acid sequence: CATRRDHSYEQYF.

This clone has a single count. The genes are TRBV19 and TRBJ1-5, with D unresolved. The CDR3 has 14 residues. V dropped 4 bases and J dropped 1 base, with 8 bases sitting between them. Germline V gene data show CDR1 as LNHDA and CDR2 as SQIVND (reference sequence). The CDR3 protein is CASSRSLSNQPQHF. The CDR3 DNA is TGTGCCAGTAGTAGGAGCCTAAGCAATCAGCCCCAGCATTTT. Full variable domain (rest looked up from reference TRBV19 and TRBJ1-5): DGGITQSPKYLFRKEGQNVTLSCEQNLNHDAMYWYRQDPGQGLRLIYYSQIVNDFQKGDIAEGYSVSREKKESFPLTVTSAQKNPTAFYLCASSRSLSNQPQHFGDGTRLSIL.

This rearrangement joins TRBV6-5 to TRBJ2-2, with 10 bases lining up with TRBD1. Germline-derived CDR1 and CDR2 are MNHEY and SVGAGI. The V segment lost 6 bases and the J segment 5 bases; nucleotides outside the gene matches: 6. CDR3 length equals 15 residues. The CDR3 loop reads CASSTPGQGTGELFF. In DNA form, the CDR3 reads TGTGCCAGCAGCACTCCGGGACAGGGGACCGGGGAGCTGTTTTTT.

The chain is built from TRBV28 and TRBJ1-5; D remains unclear. Germline V gives CDR1 MDHEN, CDR2 SYDVKM. V was cut by 2 bases and J by 2 bases, with 13 bases left in between. The CDR3 contains 16 residues. CDR3 in DNA: TGTGCCAGCAGTTTAGAACTGGGAGGTGGCAATCAGCCCCAGCATTTT. Its translation is CASSLELGGGNQPQHF.

The V call is TRBV19, the J call TRBJ1-5, with no clear D. This CDR3 is 14 amino acids long. Germline-derived CDR1 and CDR2 are LNHDA and SQIVND (reference sequence). V lost 8 bases to trimming and J lost 2 bases, with 13 bases between them. The CDR3 coding sequence is TGTGCCAGTTCCGTTGGTCTGGGCAATCAGCCCCAGCATTTT. The encoded protein is CASSVGLGNQPQHF.

This clone was recorded once. V and J are TRBV28 and TRBJ2-3; 8 nucleotides agree with TRBD1. Germline CDR1 and CDR2: MDHEN and SYDVKM. Trimming took 4 bases from V and 4 from J; bases not matched to a gene: 4. This CDR3 is 14 amino acids long. Here the CDR3 DNA reads TGTGCCAGCAGTTCACCACAGGGGGCAGATACGCAGTATTTT. It is translated as CASSSPQGADTQYF.

The chain uses TRBV3-1 (or the pseudogene TRBV3-2) and TRBJ1-4; D is perhaps TRBD1 (6 bases). The CDR3 has 15 residues. V lost 2 bases and J 5 bases, leaving 12 bases between the germline ends. Looked up from germline, CDR1 is LGHDT and CDR2 is YNNKEL (reference sequence). The CDR3 region has the DNA TGTGCCAGCAGCCAAAGCGTACAGGGAAATGAAAAACTGTTTTTT. Encoded protein: CASSQSVQGNEKLFF.

The gene calls are TRBV18 and TRBJ2-1; no definite D call. The CDR3 sequence is 13 residues long. CDR1 is KGHSH, CDR2 LQKENI, per germline. Trimming shortened V by 1 base and J by 9 bases, and 10 bases separated the two germline ends. CDR3 DNA: TGTGCCAGCTCACCACTTCGGTTGGGTGAGCAGTTCTTC. Translating it yields CASSPLRLGEQFF.

This chain uses TRBV5-1 with TRBJ2-5, with 9 bases lining up with TRBD2. Unmatched junction bases numbered 8, after V lost 4 bases and J lost 1 base. The CDR3 has 16 residues. Germline CDR1 SGHRS, CDR2 YFSETQ. Here the CDR3 DNA reads TGCGCCAGCAGCGGGACCCTAGCGGGACGCCAAGAGACCCAGTACTTC. Amino acids: CASSGTLAGRQETQYF.

The chain carries TRBV6-1 and TRBJ1-6; TRBD1 matches 8 bases. The CDR3 runs to 18 residues. CDR1 MNHNS and CDR2 SASEGT come from the germline V gene. Trimming removed 1 base from V and 0 bases from J; junction bases left unmatched: 5. CDR3 nucleotide sequence: TGTGCCAGCAGTGAAGTGTGGACAGGGAGCTCCTATAATTCACCCCTCCACTTT. Protein: CASSEVWTGSSYNSPLHF.

This chain connects TRBV6-5 to TRBJ2-7, with a weak D call TRBD1 (6 bases). V was cut by 6 bases and J by 2 bases, with 11 bases left in between. CDR3 size: 13 residues. Germline V gene lookup returns CDR1 MNHEY and CDR2 SVGAGI. The CDR3 region has the DNA TGTGCCAGCAGCAAGACAGGACCCTACGAGCAGTACTTC. It codes for CASSKTGPYEQYF.

J is TRBJ1-5 and V is TRBV28; maybe TRBD1 (5 bases). The CDR3 is made up of 14 amino acids. Germline loops: CDR1 MDHEN, CDR2 SYDVKM. V lost 3 bases to trimming and J lost 5 bases, with 11 bases between them. Here the CDR3 reads CASSFGQGDQPQHF. DNA of the CDR3: TGTGCCAGCAGTTTCGGGCAGGGCGATCAGCCCCAGCATTTT.

This chain joins TRBV24-1 and TRBJ2-3; 7 bases agree with TRBD1. The CDR3 contains 17 residues. Germline values: CDR1 KGHDR, CDR2 SFDVKD. V lost 9 bases to trimming and J lost 3 bases; unmatched junction nucleotides: 17. CDR3 nucleotides: TGTGCCACCGGAGGACTGGGCCGACAGGGAACAACAGATACGCAGTATTTT. Translated: CATGGLGRQGTTDTQYF.

This rearrangement joins TRBV7-2 to TRBJ1-2; D remains unclear. The CDR3 consists of 16 residues. The germline gives CDR1 SGHTA, CDR2 FQGNSA. The V gene lost 3 bases and the J gene lost 4 bases, with 18 bases spanning the gap. CDR3 loop: CASSFRMGTNSYGYTF. The CDR3 DNA follows: TGTGCCAGCAGCTTCAGGATGGGCACCAATTCCTATGGCTACACCTTC.

In its sample, this clone was seen a few times. CDR3 protein: CATRAQPNTEAFF. CDR3 bases: TGTGCCACGCGGGCCCAGCCGAACACTGAAGCTTTCTTT. The V call is TRBV24-1, the J call TRBJ1-1; unclear D gene. The germline V gene encodes CDR1 KGHDR and CDR2 SFDVKD. The CDR3 contains 13 residues. Trimming left V 10 bases short and J 1 base short, with 12 bases between.

The chain links TRBV28 to TRBJ1-4; D remains unclear. CDR3 length equals 14 residues. Between the trimmed V and J ends, which lost 6 bases and 7 bases, there was a span of 15 bases. CDR1 is MDHEN and CDR2 is SYDVKM in the germline V gene. CDR3 coding DNA: TGTGCCAGCAGCCCTCACGACCTTCCTGAAAAACTGTTTTTT. It yields the protein CASSPHDLPEKLFF.

The rearrangement uses TRBV28 and TRBJ2-7; no definite D call. CDR3 length: 13 amino acids. Germline lookup yields CDR1 MDHEN and CDR2 SYDVKM. Deletions cut 5 bases from V and 3 bases from J, with 11 bases between. CDR3 DNA sequence: TGTGCCAGCAGTCCCGACCCTATCTACGAGCAGTACTTC. As protein: CASSPDPIYEQYF.

The gene calls are TRBV2 and TRBJ1-5; D is unresolved. In germline, CDR1 is SNHLY, CDR2 FYNNEI. V was pared by 9 bases and J by 2 bases, with 11 bases between. The CDR3 length is 13 residues. The CDR3 coding sequence is TGTGCCAGTCAACCCGGGGGCAATCAGCCCCAGCATTTT. Its translation is CASQPGGNQPQHF. Using reference TRBV2 and TRBJ1-5 for the parts outside the CDR3, the full variable domain is EPEVTQTPSHQVTQMGQEVILRCVPISNHLYFYWYRQILGQKVEFLVSFYNNEISEKSEIFDDQFSVERPDGSNFTLKIRSTKLEDSAMYFCASQPGGNQPQHFGDGTRLSIL.

The genes are TRBV12-3 or TRBV12-4 and TRBJ1-2; no definite D call. The CDR3 has 13 residues. V was pared by 7 bases and J by 3 bases, with 12 bases between. The CDR3 here is CASTPREDYGYTF. CDR3 DNA: TGTGCCAGCACCCCCCGGGAGGACTATGGCTACACCTTC.

This rearrangement joins TRBV19 to TRBJ2-1; D may be TRBD1 or TRBD2 (6 bases each). V was clipped by 6 bases and J by 6 bases, with 18 bases between them. Per the germline V gene, CDR1 is LNHDA and CDR2 is SQIVND (reference sequence). CDR3 length: 15 amino acids. The chain's CDR3 is CASRRLDLGGNEQFF. CDR3 DNA: TGTGCCAGTAGGAGACTAGACCTAGGGGGCAATGAGCAGTTCTTC.

This chain joins TRBV19 and TRBJ1-6; D is uncertain. Germline lookup yields CDR1 LNHDA and CDR2 SQIVND (reference sequence). V lost 2 bases to trimming and J lost 9 bases, with 8 bases between them. CDR3 length: 13 amino acids. CDR3 bases: TGTGCCAGTAGTATAAATCCATCTTCACCCCTCCACTTT. Protein: CASSINPSSPLHF.

The J gene is TRBJ2-1, the V gene TRBV7-8; D unresolved. V lost 4 bases and J 10 bases, leaving 14 bases between the germline ends. Germline V gene data show CDR1 as SGHVS and CDR2 as FQNEAQ. The CDR3 covers 13 residues. The CDR3 reads CASSSFRILEQFF. CDR3 in DNA: TGTGCCAGCAGCTCCTTCCGGATTTTGGAGCAGTTCTTC.

The chain joins TRBV28 to TRBJ1-5; D gene ambiguous. Germline loops: CDR1 MDHEN, CDR2 SYDVKM. The CDR3 covers 15 residues. V was cut by 2 bases and J by 4 bases, with 12 bases left in between. Here the CDR3 reads CASSLEQAKNQPQHF. CDR3 coding DNA: TGTGCCAGCAGTTTAGAGCAGGCAAAAAATCAGCCCCAGCATTTT.

The chain has TRBV7-9 and TRBJ1-2; TRBD1 aligns across 8 bases. The V and J ends lost 5 bases and 3 bases, in that order; junction bases with no gene match: 5. The CDR3 has 14 amino acids. CDR1 SEHNR and CDR2 FQNEAQ come from the germline V gene (reference sequence). DNA of the CDR3: TGTGCCAGCAGCCGGACAGGGAATGACTATGGCTACACCTTC. Its translation: CASSRTGNDYGYTF.

The rearrangement joins TRBV19 to TRBJ1-1; possibly TRBD1 for D (5 bases). This CDR3 region has 16 residues. V shed 4 bases and J shed 1 base, with 16 bases lying between them. CDR1 and CDR2 (germline): LNHDA, SQIVND (reference sequence). The CDR3 loop is CASSKVIQVENTEAFF. CDR3 DNA sequence: TGTGCCAGTAGTAAGGTGATACAGGTTGAGAACACTGAAGCTTTCTTT. Filled out from reference TRBV19 and TRBJ1-1, the complete variable domain reads DGGITQSPKYLFRKEGQNVTLSCEQNLNHDAMYWYRQDPGQGLRLIYYSQIVNDFQKGDIAEGYSVSREKKESFPLTVTSAQKNPTAFYLCASSKVIQVENTEAFFGQGTRLTVV.

This rearrangement joins TRBV14 to TRBJ1-3; D remains ambiguous. Between the trimmed V and J ends, which lost 2 bases and 0 bases, there was a span of 11 bases. CDR3 size: 16 residues. Germline V gives CDR1 SGHDN, CDR2 FVKESK. CDR3 bases: TGTGCCAGCAGCCAACAGTTACCTATCTCTGGAAACACCATATATTTT. As protein: CASSQQLPISGNTIYF.

The CDR3 DNA sequence: TGTGCCAGCAGCAAAGAGGGACTAGCGGGGAGAGTGGATACGCAGTATTTT. It encodes CASSKEGLAGRVDTQYF. This sequence joins TRBV21-1 and TRBJ2-3; the table's D call of TRBD2 was not tested on the DNA. TRBV21-1 is tagged as a pseudogene. The CDR3 totals 17 residues.

This chain uses TRBV6-6 with TRBJ2-2; 10 bases align to TRBD2. CDR3 length: 17 amino acids. Germline CDR1 and CDR2: MNHNY and SVGAGI (reference sequence). The V gene end was trimmed by 5 bases and the J gene end by 0 bases; junction bases not matched to a gene: 6. The CDR3 spells CASSPSTSGANTGELFF. The CDR3 region has the DNA TGTGCCAGCAGTCCATCTACTAGCGGGGCGAACACCGGGGAGCTGTTTTTT.